The T cell receptor beta chain described here comes from a study of glioma-infiltrating T cells. Regarding the study as a whole: Non-neoplastic patients had below-expected tissue-blood divergence, while all gliomas exceeded expectation. Very few CDR3 sequences were shared between tissue and blood.

TCR alpha and beta CDR3 regions were amplified from RNA using iRepertoire nested multiplex PCR. Tissue mRNA or PBMC total RNA, 100-400 ng, went into one-step reverse transcription and amplification. TCRdb re-derived calls from the multiplex PCR reads in MiXCR, one entry per CDR3 protein. Seen here are 160,000 or so distinct CDR3 sequences, about 46% observed once, and the top ten hold roughly 5.5%. This clonotype appeared once. Its target is unknown. A much bigger clone sits one base away, suggesting this may be a read error. The CDR3 contains 13 residues. V gave up 3 bases and J gave up 1 base, with 9 bases separating them. Germline values: CDR1 DFQATT, CDR2 SNEGSKA (reference sequence).

This sequence originates from a human donor with low-grade glioma or glioblastoma, undergoing nonglioma brain surgery, or in good health (not recorded which). The chain links TRBV20-1 to TRBJ2-5, with D perhaps matching TRBD1 or TRBD2 (5 bases each). The sample taken for sequencing was glioma tissue, nonneoplastic brain tissue, or PBMCs (not recorded which). The CDR3 sequence: CSASWGSQETQYF. The CDR3 nucleotides are TGCAGTGCTAGCTGGGGGTCCCAAGAGACCCAGTACTTC.